The rows below give T cell receptor beta chains drawn from one sample of a study of regulatory T cells in long-lasting Graves disease. TCRdb re-derived calls from the multiplex PCR reads in MiXCR, one entry per CDR3 protein. The table includes 390,000 or so distinct CDR3 sequences, around 11% detected once. Another study also made use of these data, one on T cells in Graves' hyperthyroidism and ophthalmopathy.

The specimen was peripheral blood mononuclear cells (PBMCs), collected at new diagnosis, from a patient treated with antithyroid drugs. These receptor sequences come from a woman between 18 and 29 years old with Graves disease. Both conserved end residues are part of each CDR3. D genes are given only for firm matches. Some rows have no size entry. The others give once, few or many, or a class for an expanded clone.

>TRBV7-2|TRBD1|TRBJ1-5|many
TGTGCCAGCAGCCTAACCGGGACAGGAAGCAATCAGCCCCAGCATTTT
CASSLTGTGSNQPQHF
>TRBV20-1|TRBD1|TRBJ2-4|few
TGCAGTGCCTTGACAGGGCCAGCCAAAAACATTCAGTACTTC
CSALTGPAKNIQYF
>TRBV15|TRBD2|TRBJ2-3|-
TGTGCCACCAGCGGAAGACTAGCGGGGGCCACAGATACGCAGTATTTT
CATSGRLAGATDTQYF
>TRBV12-3/TRBV12-4|TRBD1|TRBJ1-2|-
TGTGCCAGCACCCTGGACAGGGGGAATGGCTACACCTTC
CASTLDRGNGYTF
>TRBV20-1|-|TRBJ1-1|many
TGCAGTGCTAGAGTCTATACAGGGAACACTGAAGCTTTCTTT
CSARVYTGNTEAFF
>TRBV7-3|TRBD1|TRBJ1-1|-
TGTGCCAGCAGCCTTATGGCAGGGGGCTGGGACACTGAAGCTTTCTTT
CASSLMAGGWDTEAFF
>TRBV11-3|TRBD1|TRBJ2-3|many
TGTGCCAGCAGGCAACAGGGGTCCGATACGCAGTATTTT
CASRQQGSDTQYF
>TRBV6-1|-|TRBJ1-4|few
TGTGCCAGCACCCCGGGGAGTTATGAAAAACTGTTTTTT
CASTPGSYEKLFF
>TRBV7-2|-|TRBJ2-1|many
TGTGCCAGCAGCCCGGCGGGCTTTAATGAGCAGTTCTTC
CASSPAGFNEQFF
>TRBV6-2/TRBV6-3|TRBD2|TRBJ2-3|-
TGTGCCAGCAGTTTAAACCCCTCGACTAGCGGGGACCCAGATACGCAGTATTTT
CASSLNPSTSGDPDTQYF
>TRBV27|-|TRBJ2-7|many
TGTGCCAGCAGTTTATCGATCGGGGTGTCCTACGAGCAGTACTTC
CASSLSIGVSYEQYF
>TRBV20-1|-|TRBJ2-5|-
TGCAGTGCTAGAATCCAGCAAGAGACCCAGTACTTC
CSARIQQETQYF
>TRBV2|TRBD1|TRBJ2-1|many
TGTGCCAAGAAACAAGGGGGCCGGGGACCCTACAATGAGCAGTTCTTC
CAKKQGGRGPYNEQFF
>TRBV7-9|TRBD2|TRBJ2-3|many
TGTGCCAGCAGTAGCGGGTGGGATACGCAGTATTTT
CASSSGWDTQYF
>TRBV25-1|TRBD1|TRBJ1-3|few
TGTGCCAGCAGGAGACAGGGAGGAAACACCATATATTTT
CASRRQGGNTIYF
>TRBV12-3/TRBV12-4|-|TRBJ1-2|-
TGTGCCAGCAGCCGACACAACCGGGGGGAGGGTGGCTACACCTTC
CASSRHNRGEGGYTF
>TRBV7-9|TRBD1|TRBJ2-7|many
TGTGCCAGCAGCTCCTCCGGGACAGGGAGGATTCCCCCCTTCTACGAGCAGTACTTC
CASSSSGTGRIPPFYEQYF
>TRBV9|-|TRBJ1-6|-
TGTGCCAGCAGCCCGACAGGACGAACGTCACCCCTCCACTTT
CASSPTGRTSPLHF
>TRBV20-1|TRBD2|TRBJ2-1|-
TGCAGTGCTTCACTAGCGGGGGGGGATGAGCAGTTCTTC
CSASLAGGDEQFF
>TRBV5-1|TRBD1|TRBJ2-7|-
TGCGCCAGCAGCTTAGGGACAGTCTCCTACGAGCAGTACTTC
CASSLGTVSYEQYF
>TRBV6-2/TRBV6-3|-|TRBJ2-1|-
TGTGCCAGCAGTTACTTAAGGGACCCACGGAGGGATGAGCAGTTCTTC
CASSYLRDPRRDEQFF
>TRBV27|TRBD1|TRBJ2-7|-
TGTGCCAGCAGTCCCGGGACAGGGGACAGCTACGAGCAGTACTTC
CASSPGTGDSYEQYF
>TRBV11-2|-|TRBJ1-4|many
TGTGCCAGCAGCCCGCCAGGGTCGGGTGCCAATGAAAAACTGTTTTTT
CASSPPGSGANEKLFF
>TRBV20-1|-|TRBJ1-5|-
TGCAGTGCTAGGGGAGGTGGCAGGGCCGGGGGCAATCAGCCCCAGCATTTT
CSARGGGRAGGNQPQHF
>TRBV7-9|TRBD1|TRBJ1-3|once
TGTGCCAGCAGCTTAGTTAGCGGCACAGGGGGCGCGAGGGGAAACACCATATATTTT
CASSLVSGTGGARGNTIYF
>TRBV12-3/TRBV12-4|TRBD1|TRBJ1-2|many
TGTGCCAGCAGCCTAGGGGGCGCGGACTATGGCTACACCTTC
CASSLGGADYGYTF
>TRBV6-5|-|TRBJ1-1|-
TGTGCCAGCAGTTACCCGAACTCCGGGCCACCCCATGAAGCTTTCTTT
CASSYPNSGPPHEAFF
>TRBV28|-|TRBJ2-1|many
TGTGCCAGCAGTTTATCCCCTTCGCTGACAGGTTATGAGCAGTTCTTC
CASSLSPSLTGYEQFF
>TRBV27|-|TRBJ1-5|few
TGTGCCAGCAGTTCCACAGGAGTAGGGCCCCAGCATTTT
CASSSTGVGPQHF
>TRBV12-3/TRBV12-4|TRBD1|TRBJ2-7|many
TGTGCCAGCAGACCCCGGGACAGGGTGACGGGCGAGCAGTACTTC
CASRPRDRVTGEQYF
>TRBV27|TRBD1|TRBJ1-1|many
TGTGCCAGCAGTTTTATCCAGGGGGCGAACACTGAAGCTTTCTTT
CASSFIQGANTEAFF
>TRBV12-3/TRBV12-4|TRBD1|TRBJ1-5|-
TGTGCCAGCCCCCTGTGTGCGGACAGGGGGCGAAGTTATCAGCCCCAGCATTTT
CASPLCADRGRSYQPQHF
>TRBV20-1|-|TRBJ1-1|many
TGCAGTGCTAGAGATCCTCTCTCACGGAACACTGAAGCTTTCTTT
CSARDPLSRNTEAFF
>TRBV5-6|-|TRBJ2-1|-
TGTGCCAGCAGCTACAGGGATATTGAGTTCTTC
CASSYRDIEFF
>TRBV12-3/TRBV12-4|TRBD2|TRBJ2-4|many
TGTGCCAGCAGTTTTCTAACGGGGGGGCAAGCGGCCAAAAACATTCAGTACTTC
CASSFLTGGQAAKNIQYF
>TRBV5-1|-|TRBJ2-7|many
TGCGCCAGCAGCTTACAGGTGGGTCACGACGAGCAGTACTTC
CASSLQVGHDEQYF
>TRBV7-2|TRBD1|TRBJ2-2|many
TGTGCCAGCAGGTCGGGACAGCCGAACACCGGGGAGCTGTTTTTT
CASRSGQPNTGELFF
>TRBV2|-|TRBJ1-4|many
TGTGCCAGCAGTGAAGATACAGGGTATGATGAAAAACTGTTTTTT
CASSEDTGYDEKLFF
>TRBV12-3/TRBV12-4|TRBD1|TRBJ2-5|many
TGTGCCAGCACCCCGATGGACAGGGGGTTCCAAGAGACCCAGTACTTC
CASTPMDRGFQETQYF
>TRBV4-1|-|TRBJ2-1|few
TGCGCCAGCAGCCAAGTAGACATTTTGCACTACAATGAGCAGTTCTTC
CASSQVDILHYNEQFF
>TRBV20-1|TRBD1|TRBJ1-6|few
TGCAGTGCGGGGGACAGGGGTAGTTCACCCCTCCACTTT
CSAGDRGSSPLHF
>TRBV7-9|-|TRBJ1-5|once
TGTGCCAGCAGCTTAGGGCAGGGGATCCCTTACTACAATCAGCCCCAGCATTTT
CASSLGQGIPYYNQPQHF
>TRBV27|-|TRBJ2-4|many
TGTGCCAGCAGTTTACCGGGGGACATTCAGTACTTC
CASSLPGDIQYF
>TRBV5-5|-|TRBJ1-2|many
TGTGCCAGCAGCTCCCTCTCTGTCCCAGGGGCACAGGGCTACACCTTC
CASSSLSVPGAQGYTF
>TRBV6-2/TRBV6-3|-|TRBJ2-3|many
TGTGCCAGCAGTTACCTTTCACACACAGATACGCAGTATTTT
CASSYLSHTDTQYF
>TRBV4-3|-|TRBJ2-1|-
TGCGCCAGCAGCCAACTCCAGGGTGCTAATGAGCAGTTCTTC
CASSQLQGANEQFF
>TRBV30|-|TRBJ1-1|few
TGTGCCTGGAGGAGGGCATTTGTCCTTGAAGCTTTCTTT
CAWRRAFVLEAFF
>TRBV11-2|-|TRBJ1-1|many
TGTGCCAGCAGCTTAGCGGGATCCTATGAAGCTTTCTTT
CASSLAGSYEAFF
>TRBV7-6|-|TRBJ2-5|few
TGTGCCAGCAGCTCCGTAAGAGGGGAGAGAGAGACCCAGTACTTC
CASSSVRGERETQYF